A single sample gave rise to the 2 T cell receptor beta chains below, sequenced in a study of T cell responses to AZD1222 COVID-19 vaccine. Measured with immunoSEQ multiplex PCR; TCRdb has only the in-frame clones, and not every one. The sample holds approximately 140,000 clones, over 75% seen once. The sequencing here drew on peripheral blood, taken 28 days after the second AZD1222 dose. Receptors originate from an adult who received the AZD1222 COVID-19 vaccine.

The chain uses TRBV27 and TRBJ2-4, with D unclear. Trimming pared 4 bases from V and 0 bases from J, leaving 13 bases between. CDR1 is MNHEY and CDR2 is SMNVEV in the germline V gene (reference sequence). The CDR3 is 16 residues long. The CDR3 DNA sequence: TGTGCCAGCAGTTCGCCGCGGCGTCTAGCCAAAAACATTCAGTACTTC. The encoded protein is CASSSPRRLAKNIQYF.

The V gene is TRBV10-3, the J gene TRBJ1-6, with 9 bases lining up with TRBD1. This CDR3 has 15 amino acids. Germline values: CDR1 ENHRY, CDR2 SYGVKD. With V trimmed by 7 bases and J by 8 bases, 9 bases remained unmatched. This CDR3 reads CAITDGGTGYSPLHF. CDR3 DNA: TGTGCCATCACCGACGGCGGGACAGGGTATTCACCCCTCCACTTT.